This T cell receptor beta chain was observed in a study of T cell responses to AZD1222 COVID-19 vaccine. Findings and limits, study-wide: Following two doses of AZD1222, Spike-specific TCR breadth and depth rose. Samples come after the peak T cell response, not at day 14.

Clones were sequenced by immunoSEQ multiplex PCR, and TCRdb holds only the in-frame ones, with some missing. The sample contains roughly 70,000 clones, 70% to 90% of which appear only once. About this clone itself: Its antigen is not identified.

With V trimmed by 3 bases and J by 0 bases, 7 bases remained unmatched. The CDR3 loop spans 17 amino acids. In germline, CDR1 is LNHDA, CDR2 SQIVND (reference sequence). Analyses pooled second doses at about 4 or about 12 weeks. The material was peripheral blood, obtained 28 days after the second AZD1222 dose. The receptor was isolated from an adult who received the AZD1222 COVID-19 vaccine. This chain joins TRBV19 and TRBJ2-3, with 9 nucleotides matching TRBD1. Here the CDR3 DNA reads TGTGCCAGTAGTATCCCAGAGACAGGGGGAAGCACAGATACGCAGTATTTT. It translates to CASSIPETGGSTDTQYF.